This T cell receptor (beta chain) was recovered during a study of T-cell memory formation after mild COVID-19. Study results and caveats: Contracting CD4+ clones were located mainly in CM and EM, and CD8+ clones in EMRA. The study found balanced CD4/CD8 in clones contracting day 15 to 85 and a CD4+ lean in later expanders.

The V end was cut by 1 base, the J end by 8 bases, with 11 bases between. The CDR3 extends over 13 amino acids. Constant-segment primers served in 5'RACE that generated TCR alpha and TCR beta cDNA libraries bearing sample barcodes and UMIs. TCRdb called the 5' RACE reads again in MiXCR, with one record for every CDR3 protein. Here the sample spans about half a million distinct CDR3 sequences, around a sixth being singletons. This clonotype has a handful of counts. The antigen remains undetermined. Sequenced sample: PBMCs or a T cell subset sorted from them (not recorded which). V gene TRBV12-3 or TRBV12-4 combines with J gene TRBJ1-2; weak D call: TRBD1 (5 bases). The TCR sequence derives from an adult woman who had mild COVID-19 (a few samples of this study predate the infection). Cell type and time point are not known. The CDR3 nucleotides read TGTGCCAGCAGTTTAGTCGGCAGGGTCGGCTACACCTTC. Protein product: CASSLVGRVGYTF.